This TCR beta chain emerged from a study of cytomegalovirus exposure and HLA in healthy donors. Study background: Early release data held 85 million or so unique TCRs from HLA-typed donors.

Germline lookup yields CDR1 SGHRS and CDR2 YFSETQ. Trimming took off 0 bases at V and 1 base at J, with 16 bases between the two ends. The CDR3 is made up of 17 amino acids. The PCR had 60 Vbeta and 13 Jbeta primers. Some clones are missing from TCRdb's copy, which holds only in-frame ones; the method was immunoSEQ multiplex PCR. There are around 200,000 clones in the sample; 70% to 85% occur only once, and approximately 0.5% lies in the top ten. Note on this clone: Its antigen is as yet unknown.

The study's findings and limits: Later analysis placed DRB1 highest and HLA-C lowest in TCR association rates, which differed by HLA locus.

This chain uses TRBV5-1 with TRBJ1-1, with a weak D call TRBD1 (5 bases). This clonotype was sampled from a woman aged 40-49 years in good health and CMV-seronegative. Sequenced input: PBMCs. The CDR3 DNA sequence: TGCGCCAGCAGCTTGGCCCCCGCCGGGCAGGGGAACACTGAAGCTTTCTTT. It specifies CASSLAPAGQGNTEAFF.